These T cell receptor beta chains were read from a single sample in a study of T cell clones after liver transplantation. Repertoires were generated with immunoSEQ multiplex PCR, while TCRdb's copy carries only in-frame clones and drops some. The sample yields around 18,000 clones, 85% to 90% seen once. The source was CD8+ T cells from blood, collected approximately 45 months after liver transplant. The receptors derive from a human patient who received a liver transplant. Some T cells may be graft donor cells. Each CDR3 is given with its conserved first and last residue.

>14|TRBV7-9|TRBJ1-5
CASSLSGGNQPQHF
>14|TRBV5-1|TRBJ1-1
CASSSRGANTEAFF
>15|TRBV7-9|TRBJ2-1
CASSSSGPGDNEQFF
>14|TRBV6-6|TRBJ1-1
CASTYRQGNTEAFF
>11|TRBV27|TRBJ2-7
CASSQWNEQYF
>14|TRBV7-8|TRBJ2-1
CASSLSIRTNEQFF
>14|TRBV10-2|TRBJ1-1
CASSEPGLDTEAFF
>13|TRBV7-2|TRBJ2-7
CASSPPHDYEQYF
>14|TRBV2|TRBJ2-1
CASSVGGGYNEQFF
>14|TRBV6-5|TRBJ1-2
CASSPRGGRGGYTF
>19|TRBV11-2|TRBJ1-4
CASSSLLTLALATNEKLFF
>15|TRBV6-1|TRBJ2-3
CASLNRGTGGDTQYF
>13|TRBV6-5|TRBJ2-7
CASSYLGSYEQYF
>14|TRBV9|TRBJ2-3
CASSATGQVDTQYF
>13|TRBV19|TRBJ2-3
CASSIEWTDTQYF
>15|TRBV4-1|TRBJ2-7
CASSQTDRSSYEQYF
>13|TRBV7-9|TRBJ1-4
CASRTGQDEKLFF
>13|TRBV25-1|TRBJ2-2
CASSAGEGGELFF
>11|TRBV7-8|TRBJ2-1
CASSLDREQFF
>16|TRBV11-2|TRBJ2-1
CASSPPPGGSYNEQFF
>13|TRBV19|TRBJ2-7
CASSPGQAYEQYF
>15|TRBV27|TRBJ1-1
CASSLVYRLNTEAFF
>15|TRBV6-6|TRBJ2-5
CASSGGQGAPETQYF
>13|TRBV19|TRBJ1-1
CASSMGLYTEAFF
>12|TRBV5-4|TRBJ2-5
CATTEGEETQYF
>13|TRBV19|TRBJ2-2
CASSIRDPGELFF
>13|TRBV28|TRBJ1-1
CASKWTPNTEAFF
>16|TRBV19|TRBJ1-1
CASSPHSIGQNTEAFF
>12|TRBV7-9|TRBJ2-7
CASSLEGHEQYF
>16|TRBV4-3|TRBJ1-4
CASSQDRTGFGDELFF
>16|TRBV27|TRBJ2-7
CASSTGQGAGASEQYF
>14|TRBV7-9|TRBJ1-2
CASSPSDSPYGYTF
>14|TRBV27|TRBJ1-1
CASTLGAGKTEAFF
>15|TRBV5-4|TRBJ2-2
CASSLGTGRTGELFF
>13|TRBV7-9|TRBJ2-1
CASSFPEAAEQFF
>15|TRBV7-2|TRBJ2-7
CASRKWKQGTYEQYF
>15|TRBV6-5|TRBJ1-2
CASSYVAGGDYGYTF
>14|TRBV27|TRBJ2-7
CASSLKVSSYEQYF
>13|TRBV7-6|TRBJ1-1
CASSYDRNTEAFF
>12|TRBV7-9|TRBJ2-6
CAINPGANVLTF
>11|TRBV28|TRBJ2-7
CAIMGSYEQYF